This T cell receptor beta chain was identified in a study of graft-versus-host responses after intestinal transplantation. Study as a whole: Recipients obtained multivisceral, liver-intestinal, or isolated intestinal transplants. For two to four years after anti-thymocyte globulin induction, all recipients took tacrolimus and steroids. The study's findings and limits: An association linked early post-transplant HvG declines with peak circulating GvH clone levels. Graft-donor T cell macrochimerism coincided with high graft-versus-host to host-versus-graft clonal ratios in allografts.

V lost 0 bases and J lost 8, with 16 bases in between. CDR1 is SEHNR and CDR2 is FQNEAQ in the germline V gene (reference sequence). The CDR3 is 15 residues long. The authors seeded about 200,000 CFSE-labeled responder cells together with about 200,000 irradiated stimulator cells tagged with violet dye. Some clones are missing from TCRdb's copy, which holds only in-frame ones; the method was immunoSEQ multiplex PCR. Of 20,000 to 25,000 clones listed, less than 45% are singletons. In its sample, this clone ranks as medium-sized (0.01 to 0.1%). The receptor was derived from a human patient who received an intestinal transplant. The chain couples TRBV7-9 to TRBJ1-2; D perhaps matches TRBD1 (5 bases). Sequencing was performed on alloreactive CD8+ T cells from a mixed lymphocyte reaction culture, taken before intestinal transplant. Stated subset: CFSE-low proliferating T cells sorted from approximately six-day pre-transplant mixed lymphocyte reaction (GvH or HvG direction). CDR3 sequence reads: CASSLALLGTAGYTF. The CDR3 region has the DNA TGTGCCAGCAGCTTAGCGCTTCTTGGGACGGCGGGCTACACCTTC. The full variable domain, its missing parts supplied by reference TRBV7-9 and TRBJ1-2, is DTGVSQNPRHKITKRGQNVTFRCDPISEHNRLYWYRQTLGQGPEFLTYFQNEAQLEKSRLLSDRFSAERPKGSFSTLEIQRTEQGDSAMYLCASSLALLGTAGYTFGSGTRLTVV.